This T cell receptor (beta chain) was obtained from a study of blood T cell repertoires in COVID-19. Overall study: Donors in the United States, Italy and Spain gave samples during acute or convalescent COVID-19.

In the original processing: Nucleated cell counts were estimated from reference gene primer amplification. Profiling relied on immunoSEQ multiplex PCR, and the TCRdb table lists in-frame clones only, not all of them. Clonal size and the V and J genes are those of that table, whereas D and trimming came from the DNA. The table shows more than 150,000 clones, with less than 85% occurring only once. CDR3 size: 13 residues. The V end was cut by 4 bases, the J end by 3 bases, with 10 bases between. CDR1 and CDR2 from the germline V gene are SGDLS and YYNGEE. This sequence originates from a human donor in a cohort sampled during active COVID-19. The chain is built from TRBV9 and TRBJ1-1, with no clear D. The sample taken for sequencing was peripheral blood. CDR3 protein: CASSRYRDTEAFF. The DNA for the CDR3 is TGTGCCAGCAGCCGATATCGGGACACTGAAGCTTTCTTT. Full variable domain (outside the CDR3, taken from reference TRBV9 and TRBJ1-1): DSGVTQTPKHLITATGQRVTLRCSPRSGDLSVYWYQQSLDQGLQFLIQYYNGEERAKGNILERFSAQQFPDLHSELNLSSLELGDSALYFCASSRYRDTEAFFGQGTRLTVV.